The 22 T cell receptor beta chains below all came from one sample that was sequenced in a study of blood T cell repertoires in COVID-19. Using immunoSEQ multiplex PCR, the repertoire was profiled, and TCRdb retains in-frame clones only, with some absent. The sample comprises approximately 140,000 clones, about 88% of which are singletons, and about 2.5% rests with the top ten. Sample: peripheral blood. The source of these receptors is a human donor with COVID-19, enrolled during active disease. The donor label of this sample is uncertain.

V gene TRBV5-4 combines with J gene TRBJ1-4; D possibly corresponds to TRBD1 (5 bases). CDR3 length: 14 amino acids. Germline CDR1 and CDR2: SGHNT and YYREEE (reference sequence). V was cut by 1 base and J by 4 bases, with 8 bases left in between. The CDR3 loop is CASSLRQSNEKLFF. CDR3 DNA sequence: TGTGCCAGCAGCTTGCGACAGAGTAATGAAAAACTGTTTTTT.

This clone appeared a few times. CDR3 region: CASSRGGDTGELFF. CDR3 coding DNA: TGTGCCAGCAGCCGGGGCGGGGACACCGGGGAGCTGTTTTTT. The chain combines TRBV3-1 (or the pseudogene TRBV3-2) with TRBJ2-2; D may be TRBD2 (6 bases). Deletions cut 4 bases from V and 3 bases from J, with 9 bases between. The CDR3 consists of 14 residues. From germline, CDR1 is LGHDT and CDR2 YNNKEL (reference sequence).

This clone occurred a few times. The chain joins TRBV3-1 (or the pseudogene TRBV3-2) to TRBJ2-3; D is possibly TRBD1 (6 bases). The CDR3 is 17 residues long. CDR1 is LGHDT, CDR2 YNNKEL, per germline (reference sequence). V shed 6 bases and J shed 0 bases, with 19 bases lying between them. In DNA form, the CDR3 reads TGTGCCAGCAGAAGACAACCGGACAGCCTAAGCACAGATACGCAGTATTTT. It specifies CASRRQPDSLSTDTQYF.

The chain has TRBV19 and TRBJ1-5; TRBD1 matches at 11 bases. Germline CDR1 LNHDA, CDR2 SQIVND (reference sequence). The J segment lost 6 bases and the V segment lost 6 bases, leaving 4 bases of the junction unmatched. This CDR3 contains 14 residues. CDR3 in amino acids: CASSRGTGGQPQHF. CDR3 DNA sequence: TGTGCCAGTAGCCGAGGGACAGGGGGTCAGCCCCAGCATTTT.

The rearrangement links TRBV7-9 to TRBJ1-2; the D gene is possibly TRBD1 (5 bases). Germline CDR1 and CDR2: SEHNR and FQNEAQ (reference sequence). V was trimmed by 3 bases and J by 6 bases, leaving 23 bases between them. The CDR3 sequence is 17 residues long. CDR3 residues: CASSFPPFTGARNGYTF. The DNA of the CDR3 is TGTGCCAGCAGCTTTCCACCCTTTACAGGCGCGAGGAATGGCTACACCTTC.

The chain employs TRBV2 and TRBJ1-5, with D possibly being TRBD1 (5 bases). Germline V gene lookup returns CDR1 SNHLY and CDR2 FYNNEI. CDR3 length equals 15 residues. Trimming took 7 bases from V and 3 from J, leaving 16 bases between them. CDR3 bases: TGTGCCAGCAACCGGGACGGAGGGAACAATCAGCCCCAGCATTTT. This sequence encodes CASNRDGGNNQPQHF.

The V gene is TRBV3-1 (or the pseudogene TRBV3-2), the J gene TRBJ1-3, with D maybe TRBD1 (6 bases). Trimming took off 5 bases at V and 2 bases at J, with 13 bases between the two ends. The CDR3 length is 15 residues. Germline V gene sequence: CDR1 LGHDT, CDR2 YNNKEL (reference sequence). Here the CDR3 DNA reads TGTGCCAGCAGCGCATCCGGGACAACTGGAAACACCATATATTTT. Translation gives CASSASGTTGNTIYF.

This chain links TRBV24-1 with TRBJ1-5; 9 bases are a match to TRBD1. The J segment lost 4 bases and the V segment lost 3 bases, leaving 3 bases of the junction unmatched. Germline values: CDR1 KGHDR, CDR2 SFDVKD. The CDR3 has 15 amino acids. The CDR3 nucleotides read TGTGCCACCAGTGATGCCGGGACAGGGAATCAGCCCCAGCATTTT. This encodes CATSDAGTGNQPQHF.

This sequence joins TRBV6-5 and TRBJ2-1; TRBD2 agrees at 7 bases. The CDR3 sequence is 14 residues long. The V gene end was trimmed by 0 bases and the J gene end by 6 bases; junction bases not matched to a gene: 2. Germline lookup yields CDR1 MNHEY and CDR2 SVGAGI. The CDR3 region is CASSYSGTINEQFF. The CDR3 DNA reads as TGTGCCAGCAGTTACTCAGGGACTATCAATGAGCAGTTCTTC.

The chain has TRBV11-2 and TRBJ2-5; D unclear. Trimming shortened V by 5 bases and J by 2 bases, and 15 bases separated the two germline ends. The CDR3 sequence is 15 residues long. In germline, CDR1 is SGHAT, CDR2 FQNNGV. The CDR3 DNA follows: TGTGCCAGCAGCCCCCCTATTGCGGTTCAAGAGACCCAGTACTTC. Its protein is CASSPPIAVQETQYF.

The chain employs TRBV13 and TRBJ2-1; D may be TRBD2 (7 bases). V gave up 3 bases and J gave up 0 bases, with 12 bases separating them. In germline, CDR1 is PRHDT, CDR2 FYEKMQ (reference sequence). This CDR3 is 16 amino acids long. CDR3 DNA: TGTGCCAGCAGCTTGCCGGGGGGCAGCTCCTACAATGAGCAGTTCTTC. Encoded protein: CASSLPGGSSYNEQFF.

The chain carries TRBV6-2 or TRBV6-3 and TRBJ2-1, with TRBD1 as a possible D gene (6 bases). V was pared by 5 bases and J by 0 bases, with 11 bases between. Germline V gives CDR1 MNHEY, CDR2 SVGEGT. The length of the CDR3 is 15 residues. CDR3 in DNA: TGTGCCAGCAGTCCACAGGGTTTCTCCTACAATGAGCAGTTCTTC. It codes for CASSPQGFSYNEQFF.

This chain uses TRBV4-2 with TRBJ1-1; 9 positions agree with TRBD1. V trimming: 3 bases; J trimming: 5 bases; junction bases outside the gene matches: 7. This CDR3 is built from 15 residues. In germline, CDR1 is LGHNA, CDR2 YNFKEQ. Written as DNA, the CDR3 is TGTGCCAGCAGCCAGGGGACAGGGACTCGAACTGAAGCTTTCTTT. Its translation: CASSQGTGTRTEAFF.

The chain joins TRBV21-1 to TRBJ1-2. TRBV21-1 corresponds to a pseudogene. The CDR3 runs 16 residues. For the CDR3, the DNA is TGTGCCAGCGTGGCTTTAGAGCGCGGTCTGTACTATGGCTACACCTTC. This gives the protein CASVALERGLYYGYTF.

This chain joins TRBV6-2 or TRBV6-3 and TRBJ1-5; 9 bases fit TRBD1. Losses at the gene ends were 4 bases for V and 6 bases for J; bases not matched to a gene: 1. Germline-derived CDR1 and CDR2 are MNHEY and SVGEGT. The CDR3 consists of 13 residues. In DNA form, the CDR3 reads TGTGCCAGCAGTTTGACAGGGGGTCAGCCCCAGCATTTT. This gives the protein CASSLTGGQPQHF.

The chain is built from TRBV29-1 and TRBJ2-7, with 8 nucleotides matching TRBD2. The germline CDR1 and CDR2 sequences are SQVTM and ANQGSEA. The CDR3 runs 15 residues. Trimming cost V 4 bases and J 7 bases; bases outside gene matches: 15. The CDR3 reads CSVGRRIAGNSEQYF. The CDR3 region has the DNA TGCAGCGTTGGACGACGAATAGCGGGGAATTCGGAGCAGTACTTC.

The sample holds one count of this clone. The V gene is TRBV3-1 (or the pseudogene TRBV3-2), the J gene TRBJ1-1, with a tentative D call TRBD1 (6 bases). The length of the CDR3 is 14 residues. Germline V gene data show CDR1 as LGHDT and CDR2 as YNNKEL (reference sequence). The V end lost 0 bases, the J end lost 5 bases, and 10 bases lay between the germline ends. The CDR3 nucleotides are TGTGCCAGCAGCCAAGAGGGGGCAAGGACTGAAGCTTTCTTT. It encodes CASSQEGARTEAFF.

This sequence joins TRBV18 and TRBJ1-1; weak D call: TRBD1 (5 bases). V lost 6 bases and J lost 7, with 18 bases in between. Germline values: CDR1 KGHSH, CDR2 LQKENI. CDR3 length: 14 amino acids. As DNA, the CDR3 is TGTGCCAGCTCTTACGGACCGGGGGAGGATGAAGCTTTCTTT. Translating it yields CASSYGPGEDEAFF.

The V gene is TRBV11-2, the J gene TRBJ2-1, with 7 bases that match TRBD2. With 6 bases clipped from V and 0 bases from J, the junction kept 8 bases outside the gene matches. Germline CDR1 SGHAT, CDR2 FQNNGV. The CDR3 runs 16 residues. As DNA, the CDR3 is TGTGCCAGCAGGGGGTGGCGGGGGAGCTCCTACAATGAGCAGTTCTTC. Translated: CASRGWRGSSYNEQFF.

The chain recombines TRBV19 with TRBJ2-2; 10 bases agree with TRBD2. The germline CDR1 and CDR2 sequences are LNHDA and SQIVND (reference sequence). The length of the CDR3 is 15 residues. V lost 5 bases and J lost 7; bases outside the gene matches: 7. The CDR3 DNA sequence: TGTGCCAGTAGTTTTCTAGCGGGGGCGAGCGGGGAGCTGTTTTTT. This codes for CASSFLAGASGELFF.

V usage is TRBV19 and J usage is TRBJ1-5; 7 bases are a match to TRBD1. J gave up 5 bases and V 5 bases, and 9 bases lay outside the gene matches. This CDR3 region has 15 residues. Germline CDR1 reads LNHDA; CDR2 reads SQIVND (reference sequence). The CDR3 sequence: CASSFYTGEDQPQHF. CDR3 DNA: TGTGCCAGTAGTTTCTACACAGGGGAAGATCAGCCCCAGCATTTT.

This clone was seen a single time. J is TRBJ2-3 and V is TRBV5-4; tentative D call: TRBD2 (6 bases). Germline lookup yields CDR1 SGHNT and CDR2 YYREEE (reference sequence). The CDR3 is 15 amino acids. V lost 5 bases to trimming and J lost 0 bases, with 13 bases between them. CDR3 in amino acids: CASRMGGFSTDTQYF. In nucleotides, the CDR3 is TGTGCCAGCAGAATGGGGGGTTTTAGCACAGATACGCAGTATTTT.